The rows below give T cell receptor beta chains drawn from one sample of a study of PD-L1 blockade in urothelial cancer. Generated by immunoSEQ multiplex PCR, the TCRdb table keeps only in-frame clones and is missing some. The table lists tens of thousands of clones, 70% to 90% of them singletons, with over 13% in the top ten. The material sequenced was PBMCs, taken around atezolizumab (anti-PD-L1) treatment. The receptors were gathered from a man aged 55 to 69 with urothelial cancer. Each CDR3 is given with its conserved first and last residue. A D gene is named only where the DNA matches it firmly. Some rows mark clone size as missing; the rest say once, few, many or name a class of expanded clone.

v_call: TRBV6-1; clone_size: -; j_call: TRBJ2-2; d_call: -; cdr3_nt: TGTGCCAGCAGTGAAGCTCGGAACACCGGGGAGCTGTTTTTT; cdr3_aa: CASSEARNTGELFF
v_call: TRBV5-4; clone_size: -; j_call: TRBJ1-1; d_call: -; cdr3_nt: TGTGCCAGCACCCAGGGGTTAGTGGGCACTGAAGCTTTCTTT; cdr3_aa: CASTQGLVGTEAFF
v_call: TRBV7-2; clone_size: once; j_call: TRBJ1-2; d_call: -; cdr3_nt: TGTGCCAGCAGCGGAAAACAGGGAAGGGATGGCTACACCTTC; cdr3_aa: CASSGKQGRDGYTF
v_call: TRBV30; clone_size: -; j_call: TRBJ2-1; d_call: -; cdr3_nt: TGTGCCACCGGGACAAACAGAGCTGAGCAGTTCTTC; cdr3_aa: CATGTNRAEQFF
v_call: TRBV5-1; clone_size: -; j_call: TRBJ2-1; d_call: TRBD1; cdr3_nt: TGCGCCAGCATTAGGGGACAGGGGGCCTATGAGCAGTTCTTC; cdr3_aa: CASIRGQGAYEQFF
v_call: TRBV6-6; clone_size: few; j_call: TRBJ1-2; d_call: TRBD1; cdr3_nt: TGTGCCAGCAGTTACTTGACAGGGAGTGGCTACACCTTC; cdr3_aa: CASSYLTGSGYTF
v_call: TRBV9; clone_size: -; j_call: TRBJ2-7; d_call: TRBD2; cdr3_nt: TGTGCCAGCAGCGCGGGACTAGCGGGAAGGTACGAGCAGTACTTC; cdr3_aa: CASSAGLAGRYEQYF
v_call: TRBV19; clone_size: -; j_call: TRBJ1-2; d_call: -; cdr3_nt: TGTGCCACCTCTTCAGGGGTTGGTGGCTACACCTTC; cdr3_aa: CATSSGVGGYTF
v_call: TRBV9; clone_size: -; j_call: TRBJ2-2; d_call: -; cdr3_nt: TGTGCCAGCAGCGAACTAACGACCCCCACCGGGGAGCTGTTTTTT; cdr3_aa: CASSELTTPTGELFF
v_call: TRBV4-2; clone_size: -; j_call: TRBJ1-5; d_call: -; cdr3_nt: TGTGCCAGCAGCCAAGATCGGGGGGGGATCAGGGGATATAGCAATCAGCCCCAGCATTTT; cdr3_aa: CASSQDRGGIRGYSNQPQHF
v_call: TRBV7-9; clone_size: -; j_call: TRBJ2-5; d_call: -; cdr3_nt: TGTGCCAGCAGCTTTGGGGCCCTAGGCCAAGAGACCCAGTACTTC; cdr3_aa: CASSFGALGQETQYF
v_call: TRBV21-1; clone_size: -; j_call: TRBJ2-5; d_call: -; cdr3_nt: TGTGCCAGCAGAGACAGGGGCGGCATAAGGGAAGAGACCCAGTACTTC; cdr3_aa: CASRDRGGIREETQYF
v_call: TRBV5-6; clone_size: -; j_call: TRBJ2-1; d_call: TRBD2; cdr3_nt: TGTGCCAGCAAGGGGCTCAGCGGGAGTAGGGACAATGAGCAGTTCTTC; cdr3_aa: CASKGLSGSRDNEQFF
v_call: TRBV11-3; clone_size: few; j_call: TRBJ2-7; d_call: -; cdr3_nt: TGTGCCAGCAGCCTCCGGTACGAGCAGTACTTC; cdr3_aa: CASSLRYEQYF
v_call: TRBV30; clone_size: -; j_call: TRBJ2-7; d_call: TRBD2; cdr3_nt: TGTGCCTGGAGTGTGGGTAGCGGGCGCTACGAGCAGTACTTC; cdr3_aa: CAWSVGSGRYEQYF
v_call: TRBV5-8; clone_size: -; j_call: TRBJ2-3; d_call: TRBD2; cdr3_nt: TGTGCCAGCAGCTTTAGTTCTAGCGGGATTCGTACAGATACGCAGTATTTT; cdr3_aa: CASSFSSSGIRTDTQYF
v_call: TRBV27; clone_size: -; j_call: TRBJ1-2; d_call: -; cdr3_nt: TGTGCCAGCAGCGTTTTAGGGGCCTATGGCTACACCTTC; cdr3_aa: CASSVLGAYGYTF
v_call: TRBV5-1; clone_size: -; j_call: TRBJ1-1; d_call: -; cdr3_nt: TGCGCCAGCAGCTTGGATCGGGTTACCATGAACACTGAAGCTTTCTTT; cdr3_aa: CASSLDRVTMNTEAFF
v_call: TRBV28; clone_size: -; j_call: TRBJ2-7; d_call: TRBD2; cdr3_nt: TGTGCCAGCAGTCCACAAGCGGGAGCTGTGTACGAGCAGTACTTC; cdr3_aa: CASSPQAGAVYEQYF
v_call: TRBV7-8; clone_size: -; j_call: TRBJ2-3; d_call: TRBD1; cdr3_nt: TGTGCCAGCAGCTTATCCCCGGACAGGGGTGGCGCAGATACGCAGTATTTT; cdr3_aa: CASSLSPDRGGADTQYF
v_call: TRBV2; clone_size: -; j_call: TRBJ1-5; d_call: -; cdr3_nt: TGTGCCAGCAGTGATAACAGAAACCTAAATCAGCCCCAGCATTTT; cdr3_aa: CASSDNRNLNQPQHF
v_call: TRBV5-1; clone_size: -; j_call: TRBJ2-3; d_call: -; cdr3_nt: TGCGCCAGCAGCTTGCAGGGGAACACAGATACGCAGTATTTT; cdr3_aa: CASSLQGNTDTQYF
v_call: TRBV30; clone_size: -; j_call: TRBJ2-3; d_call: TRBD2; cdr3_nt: TGTGCCTCCCGACTAGCGGGGGGCCGGGTAGATACGCAGTATTTT; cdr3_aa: CASRLAGGRVDTQYF
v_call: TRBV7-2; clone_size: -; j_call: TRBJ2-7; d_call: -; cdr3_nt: TGTGCCAGCAGCTTGGGCAGTCCCTACGAGCAGTACTTC; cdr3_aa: CASSLGSPYEQYF
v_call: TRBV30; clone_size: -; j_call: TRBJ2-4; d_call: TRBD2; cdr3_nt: TGTGCCTGGAGTGGGGGGGGAAACATTCAGTACTTC; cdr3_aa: CAWSGGGNIQYF
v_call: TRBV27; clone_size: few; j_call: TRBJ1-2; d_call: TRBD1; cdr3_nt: TGTGCCAGCAGTCCCGGGACAGGGGCCTATGGCTACACCTTC; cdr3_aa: CASSPGTGAYGYTF
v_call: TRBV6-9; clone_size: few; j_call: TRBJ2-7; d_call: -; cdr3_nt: TGTGCCAGCACCCCCGTAACCTACGAGCAGTACTTC; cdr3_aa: CASTPVTYEQYF